The present TCR beta chain was sequenced within a study of T-cell memory formation after mild COVID-19. The germline gives CDR1 LGHNA, CDR2 YNFKEQ. This CDR3 spans 14 amino acids. Trimming pared 0 bases from V and 3 bases from J, leaving 9 bases between. TCRdb reanalysed the 5' RACE reads using MiXCR and keeps one entry per CDR3 protein. Altogether a few hundred thousand distinct CDR3 sequences are present, roughly 21% being singletons, with the ten largest covering around 12%. Worth noting for this clonotype: The antigen is undetermined.

Findings and caveats of the study: Researchers found some responding clones in pre-infection memory, a sign that cross-reactive memory joined.

Sequencing was performed on PBMCs or a T cell subset sorted from them (not recorded which). The sequence was obtained from an adult woman who had mild COVID-19 (a few samples of this study predate the infection). Cell type and time point are not known. The chain has TRBV4-2 and TRBJ2-7, with TRBD2 as a possible D gene (5 bases). The CDR3 region has the DNA TGTGCCAGCAGCCAAGATAGAGGGAACTACGAGCAGTACTTC. It specifies CASSQDRGNYEQYF.